Listed below are T cell receptor beta chains from one sample, sequenced in a study of blood T cell repertoires in COVID-19. Assay used: immunoSEQ multiplex PCR; TCRdb lists only in-frame clones, some missing. The sample gives 180,000 or so clones, 80% to 90% of which show up once; over 3.5% is in the top ten. Sequences were obtained from peripheral blood. The receptor source for this set is a man aged 18 to 35 with active or convalescent COVID-19. The conserved cysteine and the conserved F or W are not part of the CDR3 here.

j_call v_call cdr3_aa
TRBJ2-1 TRBV10-3 AISAGTSWNEQF
TRBJ1-5 TRBV4-1 ASSQLTGGAGQPQH
TRBJ2-3 TRBV6-6 ASSYSLAGSTDTQY
TRBJ1-4 TRBV11-2 ASSLLTGGPNEKLF
TRBJ2-1 TRBV4-2 ASSQRGPYNEQF
TRBJ2-3 TRBV29-1 SVVRTNTDTQY
TRBJ2-1 TRBV29-1 SVDLTANEQF
TRBJ2-3 TRBV5-1 ASSLREDTQY
TRBJ1-2 TRBV28 ASSLMSASNYGYT
TRBJ2-5 TRBV2 ASNGGGGGKETQY
TRBJ2-3 TRBV5-1 ASSFTDPSTDTQY
TRBJ2-2 TRBV29-1 SVVPTGSNTGELF
TRBJ1-5 TRBV12-5 ASESTGKNQPQH
TRBJ1-1 TRBV9 ASSEGTGYKNTEAF
TRBJ1-2 TRBV28 ASSRLTYGYT
TRBJ1-1 TRBV29-1 SVGQRNTEAF
TRBJ1-5 TRBV3-1/TRBV3-2 ASSQQINQPQH
TRBJ2-7 TRBV11-3 ASSLPRELSYEQY
TRBJ2-1 TRBV24-1 ATRGPNNEQF
TRBJ2-1 TRBV5-1 ASSLYRDLNNEQF
TRBJ2-1 TRBV27 ASSRYNEQF
TRBJ2-3 TRBV3-1/TRBV3-2 ASSQVRTGGGV
TRBJ2-1 TRBV4-1 ASSPRTSGAYNEQF
TRBJ1-4 TRBV5-4 ASSSQGLGEKLF
TRBJ1-4 TRBV3-1/TRBV3-2 ASSPSFGATNEKLF
TRBJ2-7 TRBV13 ASSRTSGSYEQY
TRBJ2-5 TRBV7-9 ASSFLAAQETQY